The present TCR beta chain was sequenced within a study of blood T cells in healthy people across ages. The study's findings and limits: Possibly confounding the expanded clonotype changes was the fact that donor CMV status was unknown. There was a strong correlation between TCR beta diversity and naive T cell percentage.

Sample donors were healthy Caucasian individuals that came from Russia, aged roughly 6 to 90. This clonotype appeared a single time. The antigen is not known. This CDR3 is built from 15 residues. V lost 5 bases, J lost 13 bases, and 24 bases lay in between. Combining a sample-barcoded 5' primer with a J-beta primer mix, a second PCR ran for roughly 7 to 11 cycles. MiXCR, run by TCRdb on the 5' RACE reads, gives a single entry per CDR3 protein. The sample has some 1.7 million distinct CDR3 sequences; 28% are singletons. The material sequenced was blood. V gene TRBV12-3 or TRBV12-4 combines with J gene TRBJ2-1; TRBD1 might be the D (7 bases). The receptor comes from a woman between 25 and 40 years old in good health. This chain's CDR3 is CASSARDSRRATQFF. The CDR3 DNA reads TGTGCCAGCAGTGCCCGGGACAGCAGGAGGGCGACCCAGTTCTTC.